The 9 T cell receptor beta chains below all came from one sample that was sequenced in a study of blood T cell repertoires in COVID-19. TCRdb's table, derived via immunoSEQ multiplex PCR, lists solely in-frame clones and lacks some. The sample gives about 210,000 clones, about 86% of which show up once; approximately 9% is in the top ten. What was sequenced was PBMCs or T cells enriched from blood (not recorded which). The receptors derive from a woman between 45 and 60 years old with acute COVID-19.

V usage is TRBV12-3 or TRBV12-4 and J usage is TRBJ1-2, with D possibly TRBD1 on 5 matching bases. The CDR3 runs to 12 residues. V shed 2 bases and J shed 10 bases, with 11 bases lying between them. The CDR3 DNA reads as TGTGCCAGCAGTTTAAGCCCGACAGTCTACACCTTC. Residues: CASSLSPTVYTF.

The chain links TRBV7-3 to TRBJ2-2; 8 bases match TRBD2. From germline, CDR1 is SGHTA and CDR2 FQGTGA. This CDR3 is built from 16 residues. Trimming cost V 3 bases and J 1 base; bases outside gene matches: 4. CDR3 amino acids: CASSLGLAGNTGELFF. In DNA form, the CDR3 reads TGTGCCAGCAGCTTGGGGCTAGCGGGGAACACCGGGGAGCTGTTTTTT.

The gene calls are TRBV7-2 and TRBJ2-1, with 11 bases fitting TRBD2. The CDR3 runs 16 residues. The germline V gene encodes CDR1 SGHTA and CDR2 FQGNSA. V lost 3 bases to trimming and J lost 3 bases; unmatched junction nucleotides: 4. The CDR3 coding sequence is TGTGCCAGCAGCTTCGTCGGGACTAGCGGCTACAATGAGCAGTTCTTC. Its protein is CASSFVGTSGYNEQFF.

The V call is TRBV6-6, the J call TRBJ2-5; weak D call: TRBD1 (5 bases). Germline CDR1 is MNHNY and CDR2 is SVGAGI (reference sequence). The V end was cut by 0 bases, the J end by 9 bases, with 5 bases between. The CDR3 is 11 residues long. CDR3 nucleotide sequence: TGTGCCAGCAGTTACTCGGGGCCCCAGTACTTC. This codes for CASSYSGPQYF.

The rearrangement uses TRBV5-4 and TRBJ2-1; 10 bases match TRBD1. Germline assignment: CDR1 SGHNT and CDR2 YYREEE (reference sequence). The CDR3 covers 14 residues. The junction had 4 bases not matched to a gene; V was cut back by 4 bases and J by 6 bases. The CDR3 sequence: CASSPRDRGNEQFF. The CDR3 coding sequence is TGTGCCAGCAGCCCCCGGGACAGGGGCAATGAGCAGTTCTTC.

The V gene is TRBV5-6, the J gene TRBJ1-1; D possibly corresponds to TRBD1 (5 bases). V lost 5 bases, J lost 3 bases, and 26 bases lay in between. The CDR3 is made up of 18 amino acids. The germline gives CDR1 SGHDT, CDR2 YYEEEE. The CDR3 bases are TGTGCCAGCAGTCCACTCCTGAGGTCGGTCAGGGTGGACACTGAAGCTTTCTTT. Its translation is CASSPLLRSVRVDTEAFF.

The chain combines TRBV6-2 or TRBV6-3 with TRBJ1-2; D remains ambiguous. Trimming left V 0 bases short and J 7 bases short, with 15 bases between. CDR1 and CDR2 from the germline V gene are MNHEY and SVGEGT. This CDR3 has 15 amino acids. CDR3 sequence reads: CASSYSNRGSSGYTF. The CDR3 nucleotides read TGTGCCAGCAGTTACTCGAACCGGGGTTCGTCTGGCTACACCTTC.

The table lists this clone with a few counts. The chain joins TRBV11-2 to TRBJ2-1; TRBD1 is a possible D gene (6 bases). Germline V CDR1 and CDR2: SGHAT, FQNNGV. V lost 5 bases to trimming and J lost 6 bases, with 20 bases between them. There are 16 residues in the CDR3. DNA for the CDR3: TGTGCCAGCAGCCAAGGAGCGGCAGGGGTGTCCAATGAGCAGTTCTTC. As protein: CASSQGAAGVSNEQFF.

The CDR3, as DNA: TGTGCCAGCAGCCGTAGACAGGGCTCGGCCTACGAGCAGTACTTC. As protein: CASSRRQGSAYEQYF. The chain links TRBV14 to TRBJ2-7, with TRBD1 identical over 7 bases. Germline values: CDR1 SGHDN, CDR2 FVKESK. The V gene end was trimmed by 4 bases and the J gene end by 2 bases; junction bases not matched to a gene: 8. This CDR3 has 15 amino acids.